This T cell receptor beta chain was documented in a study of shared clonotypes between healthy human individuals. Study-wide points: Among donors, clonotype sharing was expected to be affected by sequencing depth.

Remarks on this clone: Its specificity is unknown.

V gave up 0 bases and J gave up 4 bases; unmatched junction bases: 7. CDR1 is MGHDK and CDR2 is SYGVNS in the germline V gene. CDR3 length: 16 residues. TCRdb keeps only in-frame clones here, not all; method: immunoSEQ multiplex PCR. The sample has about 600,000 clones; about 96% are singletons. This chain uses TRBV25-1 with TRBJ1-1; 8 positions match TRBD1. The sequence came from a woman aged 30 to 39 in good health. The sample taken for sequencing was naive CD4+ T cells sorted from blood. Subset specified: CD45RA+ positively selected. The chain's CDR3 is CASSEYTDRASTEAFF. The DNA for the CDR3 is TGTGCCAGCAGTGAATATACGGACAGGGCAAGCACTGAAGCTTTCTTT.